The clone carrying this T cell receptor beta chain was observed once. Its antigen is as yet unknown. Use of 60 Vbeta and 13 Jbeta primers characterized the PCR. Libraries were prepared by immunoSEQ multiplex PCR; TCRdb keeps only in-frame clonotypes and omits some of them. This table holds 130,000 or so clones, 84% found once. This entry belongs to a study of cytomegalovirus exposure and HLA in healthy donors. Study-wide results and limits: A later analysis appeared to link common viral pathogens to several of the most significant clusters. The study listed approximately 160 cytomegalovirus-associated TCR beta chains.

Germline CDR1 and CDR2: SEHNR and FQNEAQ (reference sequence). The CDR3 totals 16 residues. The trim removed 5 bases at V and 3 bases at J, leaving 8 bases unmatched. The J gene is TRBJ2-1, the V gene TRBV7-9; TRBD2 matches 9 bases. Material: PBMCs. The source is a woman between 18 and 29 years old in good health and CMV-seropositive. The CDR3 bases are TGTGCCAGCAGCCTGGGGCGGGGGGGTGGCTACAATGAGCAGTTCTTC. Protein: CASSLGRGGGYNEQFF.